This T cell receptor beta chain was profiled in a study of blood T cell repertoires in COVID-19. Study overall: Nucleic acid was either cDNA or gDNA, and it came from T cells, B-cell-depleted T cells, or PBMCs.

Clones were sequenced by immunoSEQ multiplex PCR, and TCRdb holds only the in-frame ones, with some missing. This sample has 270,000 or so clones, with approximately 90% found just once. V lost 6 bases and J lost 8, with 12 bases in between. The CDR3 length is 12 residues. The chain recombines TRBV12-3 or TRBV12-4 with TRBJ2-3; the D gene is possibly TRBD1 (6 bases). The sequence derives from a woman aged 25 to 45 with active or convalescent COVID-19. The sequenced material came from peripheral blood. The CDR3 nucleotides are TGTGCCAGCAGCCCACAGGGTGCTACGCAGTATTTT. Protein: CASSPQGATQYF.